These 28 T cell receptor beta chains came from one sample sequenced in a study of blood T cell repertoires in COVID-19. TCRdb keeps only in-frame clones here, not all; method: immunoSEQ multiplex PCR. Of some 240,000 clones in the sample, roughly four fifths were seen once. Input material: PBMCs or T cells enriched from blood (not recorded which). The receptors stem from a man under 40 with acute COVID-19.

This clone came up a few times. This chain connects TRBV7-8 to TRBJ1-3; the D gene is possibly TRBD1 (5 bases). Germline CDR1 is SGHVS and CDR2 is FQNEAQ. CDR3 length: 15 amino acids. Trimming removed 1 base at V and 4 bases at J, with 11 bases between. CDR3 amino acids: CASSLGGGKGNTIYF. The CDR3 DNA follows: TGTGCCAGCAGCTTAGGTGGGGGGAAGGGAAACACCATATATTTT.

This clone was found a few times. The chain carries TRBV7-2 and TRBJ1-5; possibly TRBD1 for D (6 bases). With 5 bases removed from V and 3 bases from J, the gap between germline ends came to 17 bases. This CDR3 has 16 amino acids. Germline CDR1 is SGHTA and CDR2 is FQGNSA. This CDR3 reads CASSPDDRSFNQPQHF. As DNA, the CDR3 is TGTGCCAGCAGCCCAGACGACAGGTCCTTCAATCAGCCCCAGCATTTT.

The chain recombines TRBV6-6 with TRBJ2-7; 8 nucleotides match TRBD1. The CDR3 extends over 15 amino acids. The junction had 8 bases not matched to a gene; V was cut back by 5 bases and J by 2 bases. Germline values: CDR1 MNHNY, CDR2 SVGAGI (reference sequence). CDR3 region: CASSKSGTGPYEQYV. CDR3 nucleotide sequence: TGTGCCAGCAGTAAATCGGGGACAGGCCCCTACGAGCAGTACGTC.

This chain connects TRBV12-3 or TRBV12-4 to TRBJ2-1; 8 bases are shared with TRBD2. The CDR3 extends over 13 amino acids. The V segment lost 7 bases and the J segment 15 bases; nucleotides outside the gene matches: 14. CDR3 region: CASTSQAGEFSFF. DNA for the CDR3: TGTGCCAGCACGTCCCAAGCGGGGGAGTTTTCGTTCTTC.

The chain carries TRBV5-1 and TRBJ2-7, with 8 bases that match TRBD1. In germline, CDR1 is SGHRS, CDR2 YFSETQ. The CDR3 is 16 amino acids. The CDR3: CASSLDGQGASYEQYV. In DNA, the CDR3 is TGTGCCAGCAGCTTGGATGGACAGGGAGCCTCCTACGAGCAGTACGTC.

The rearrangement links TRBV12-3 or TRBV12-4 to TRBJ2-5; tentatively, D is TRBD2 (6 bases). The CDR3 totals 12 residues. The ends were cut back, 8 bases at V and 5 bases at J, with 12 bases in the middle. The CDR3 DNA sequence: TGTGCCAGCGGCGCGGGGAGGGAGACCCAGTACTTC. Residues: CASGAGRETQYF.

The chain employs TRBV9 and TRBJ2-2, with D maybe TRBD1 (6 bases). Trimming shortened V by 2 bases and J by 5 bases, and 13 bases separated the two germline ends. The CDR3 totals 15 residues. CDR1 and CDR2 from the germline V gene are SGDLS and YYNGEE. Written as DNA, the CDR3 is TGTGCCAGCAGCGTTGATCAGGGGTGGACCGGGGAGCTGTTTTTT. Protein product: CASSVDQGWTGELFF.

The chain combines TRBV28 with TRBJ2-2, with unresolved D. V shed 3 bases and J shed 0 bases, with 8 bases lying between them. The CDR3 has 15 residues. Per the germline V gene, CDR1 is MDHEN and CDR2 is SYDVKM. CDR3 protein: CASSFDWANTGELFF. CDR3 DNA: TGTGCCAGCAGTTTCGACTGGGCGAACACCGGGGAGCTGTTTTTT.

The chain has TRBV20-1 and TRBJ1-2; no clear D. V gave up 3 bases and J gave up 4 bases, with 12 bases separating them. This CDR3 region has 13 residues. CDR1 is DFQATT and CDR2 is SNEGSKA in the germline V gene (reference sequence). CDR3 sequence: CSASSGTSYGYTF. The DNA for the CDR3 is TGCAGTGCTAGTTCGGGTACCAGCTATGGCTACACCTTC.

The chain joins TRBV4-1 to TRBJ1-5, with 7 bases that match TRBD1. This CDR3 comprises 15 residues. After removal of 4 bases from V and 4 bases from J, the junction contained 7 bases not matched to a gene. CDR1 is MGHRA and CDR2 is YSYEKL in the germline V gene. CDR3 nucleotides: TGCGCCAGCAGCCGATTACAGGGGTGGAATCAGCCCCAGCATTTT. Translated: CASSRLQGWNQPQHF.

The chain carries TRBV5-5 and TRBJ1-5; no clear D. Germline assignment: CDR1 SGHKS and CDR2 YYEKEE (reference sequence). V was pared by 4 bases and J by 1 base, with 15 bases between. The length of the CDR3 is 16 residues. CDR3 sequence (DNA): TGTGCCAGCAGCCTGGTCGGTGGGCAGAGCAATCAGCCCCAGCATTTT. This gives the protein CASSLVGGQSNQPQHF.

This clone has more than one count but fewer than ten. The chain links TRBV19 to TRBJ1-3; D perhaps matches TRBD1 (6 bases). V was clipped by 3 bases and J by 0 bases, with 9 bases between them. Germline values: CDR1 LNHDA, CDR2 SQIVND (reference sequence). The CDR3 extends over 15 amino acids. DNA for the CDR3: TGTGCCAGTAGTATGCAGGGGCTCTCTGGAAACACCATATATTTT. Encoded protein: CASSMQGLSGNTIYF.

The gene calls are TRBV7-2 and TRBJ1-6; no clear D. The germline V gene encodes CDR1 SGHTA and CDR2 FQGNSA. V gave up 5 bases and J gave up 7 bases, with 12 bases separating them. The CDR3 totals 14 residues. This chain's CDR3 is CASSPDWLNSPLHF. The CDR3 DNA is TGTGCCAGCAGCCCGGACTGGCTAAATTCACCCCTCCACTTT.

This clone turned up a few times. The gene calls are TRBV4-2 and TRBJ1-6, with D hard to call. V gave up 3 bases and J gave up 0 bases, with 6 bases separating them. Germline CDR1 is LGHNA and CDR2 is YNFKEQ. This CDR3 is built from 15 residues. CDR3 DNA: TGTGCCAGCAGCCAGGTCAGCTCCTATAATTCACCCCTCCACTTT. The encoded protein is CASSQVSSYNSPLHF.

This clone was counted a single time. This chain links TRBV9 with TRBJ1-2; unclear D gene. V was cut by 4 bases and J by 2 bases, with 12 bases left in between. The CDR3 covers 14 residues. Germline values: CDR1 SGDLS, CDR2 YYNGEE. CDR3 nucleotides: TGTGCCAGCAGCCCCGGGGAGGCGAACTATGGCTACACCTTC. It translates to CASSPGEANYGYTF.

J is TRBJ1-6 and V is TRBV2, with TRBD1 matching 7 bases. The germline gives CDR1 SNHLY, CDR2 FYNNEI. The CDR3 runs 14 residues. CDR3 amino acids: CASTGQRNNSPLHF. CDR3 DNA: TGTGCAAGTACGGGACAGCGTAATAATTCACCCCTCCACTTT.

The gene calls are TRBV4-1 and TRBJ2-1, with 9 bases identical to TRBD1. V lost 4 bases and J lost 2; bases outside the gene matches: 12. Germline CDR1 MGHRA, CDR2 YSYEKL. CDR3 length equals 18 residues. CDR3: CASSPIPPGQGTYNEQFF. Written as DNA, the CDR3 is TGCGCCAGCAGCCCGATCCCGCCGGGACAGGGCACCTACAATGAGCAGTTCTTC.

The DNA of the CDR3 is TGCAGTGCTAGTTCGGGACAGGGACGGAACACTGAAGCTTTCTTT. Translation: CSASSGQGRNTEAFF. This chain uses TRBV20-1 with TRBJ1-1, with 9 bases identical to TRBD1. The V and J ends lost 3 bases and 1 base, in that order; junction bases with no gene match: 6. In germline, CDR1 is DFQATT, CDR2 SNEGSKA (reference sequence). The CDR3 has 15 residues.

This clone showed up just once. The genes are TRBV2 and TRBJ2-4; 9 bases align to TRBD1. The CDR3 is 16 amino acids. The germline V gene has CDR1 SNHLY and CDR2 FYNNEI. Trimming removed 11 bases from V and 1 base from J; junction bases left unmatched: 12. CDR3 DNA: TGTGCCTCAGCAGTTGGGACAGGGCTGGCCAAAAACATTCAGTACTTC. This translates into CASAVGTGLAKNIQYF.

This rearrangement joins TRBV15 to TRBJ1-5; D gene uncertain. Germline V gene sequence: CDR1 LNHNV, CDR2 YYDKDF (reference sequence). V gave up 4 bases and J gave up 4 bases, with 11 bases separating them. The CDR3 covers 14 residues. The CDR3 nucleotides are TGTGCCACCAGCATTTCCCGTCTTAATCAGCCCCAGCATTTT. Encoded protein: CATSISRLNQPQHF.

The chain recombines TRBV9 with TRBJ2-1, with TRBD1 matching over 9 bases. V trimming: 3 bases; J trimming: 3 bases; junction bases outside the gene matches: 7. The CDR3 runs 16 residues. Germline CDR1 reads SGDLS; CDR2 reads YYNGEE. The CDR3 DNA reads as TGTGCCAGCAGCGGGACCGGGACAGGGAACTACAATGAGCAGTTCTTC. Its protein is CASSGTGTGNYNEQFF.

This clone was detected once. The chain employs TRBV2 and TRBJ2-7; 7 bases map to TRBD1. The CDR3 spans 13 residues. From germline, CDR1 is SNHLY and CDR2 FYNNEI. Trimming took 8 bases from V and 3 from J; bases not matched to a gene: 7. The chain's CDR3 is CASSRGQSYEQYV. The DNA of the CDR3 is TGTGCCAGCTCCCGGGGACAGAGCTACGAGCAGTACGTC.

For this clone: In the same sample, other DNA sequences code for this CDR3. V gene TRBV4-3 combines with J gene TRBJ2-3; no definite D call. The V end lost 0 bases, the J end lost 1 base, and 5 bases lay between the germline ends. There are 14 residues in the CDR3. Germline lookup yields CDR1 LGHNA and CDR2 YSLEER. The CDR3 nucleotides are TGCGCCAGCAGCCAAGATCGAGGCACAGATACGCAGTATTTT. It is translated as CASSQDRGTDTQYF.

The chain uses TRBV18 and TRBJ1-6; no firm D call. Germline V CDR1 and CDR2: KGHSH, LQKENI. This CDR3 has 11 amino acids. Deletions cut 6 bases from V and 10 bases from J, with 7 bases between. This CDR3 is CASSPGSPLHF. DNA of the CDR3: TGTGCCAGCTCGCCGGGATCACCCCTCCACTTT.

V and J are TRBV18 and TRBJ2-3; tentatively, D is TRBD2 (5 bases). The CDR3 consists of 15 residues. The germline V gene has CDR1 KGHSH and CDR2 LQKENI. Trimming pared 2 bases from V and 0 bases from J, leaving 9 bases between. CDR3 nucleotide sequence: TGTGCCAGCTCACCAAGCCGGGGAAGCACAGATACGCAGTATTTT. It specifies CASSPSRGSTDTQYF.

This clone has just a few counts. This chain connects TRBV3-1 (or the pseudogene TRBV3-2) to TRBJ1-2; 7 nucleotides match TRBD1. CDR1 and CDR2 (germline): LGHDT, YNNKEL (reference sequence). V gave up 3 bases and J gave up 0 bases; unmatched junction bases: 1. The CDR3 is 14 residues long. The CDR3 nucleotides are TGTGCCAGCAGCCAGGGACAGACTAACTATGGCTACACCTTC. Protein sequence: CASSQGQTNYGYTF.

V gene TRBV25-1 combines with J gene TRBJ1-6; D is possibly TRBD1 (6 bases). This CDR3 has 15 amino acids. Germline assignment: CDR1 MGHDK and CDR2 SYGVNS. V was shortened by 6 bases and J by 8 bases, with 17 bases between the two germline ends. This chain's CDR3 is CASSLWGGRDSPLHF. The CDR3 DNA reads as TGTGCCAGCAGCCTTTGGGGGGGGCGTGATTCACCCCTCCACTTT. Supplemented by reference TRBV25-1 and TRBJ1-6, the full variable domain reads EADIYQTPRYLVIGTGKKITLECSQTMGHDKMYWYQQDPGMELHLIHYSYGVNSTEKGDLSSESTVSRIRTEHFPLTLESARPSHTSQYLCASSLWGGRDSPLHFGNGTRLTVT.

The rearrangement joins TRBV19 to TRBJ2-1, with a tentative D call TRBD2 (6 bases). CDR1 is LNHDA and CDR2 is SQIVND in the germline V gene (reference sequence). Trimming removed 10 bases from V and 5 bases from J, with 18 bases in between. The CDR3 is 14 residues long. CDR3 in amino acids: CATDRGNPDNEQFF. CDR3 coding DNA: TGTGCCACCGACCGGGGGAATCCAGACAATGAGCAGTTCTTC.